This T cell receptor beta chain originates from a study of T cells in Graves' hyperthyroidism and ophthalmopathy. Study-wide findings and caveats: Median prediction lead before ophthalmopathy onset was 6.5 months with the model.

Over 9 ml of fresh peripheral blood supplied the PBMCs. The CDR3 is made up of 18 amino acids. Germline CDR1 is SEHNR and CDR2 is FQNEAQ (reference sequence). The V gene end was trimmed by 1 base and the J gene end by 1 base; junction bases not matched to a gene: 4. It was RNA transcripts that yielded the amplified TCR beta CDR3 regions. First-round RT-PCR targeting the TCR CDR3 was performed with the HTBI primer set. MiXCR was run by TCRdb on the multiplex PCR reads, yielding one entry per CDR3 protein. Of about 360,000 distinct CDR3 sequences in the sample, approximately 13% were seen once. With regard to this clonotype: Its specificity is unknown.

This sequence joins TRBV7-9 and TRBJ2-5, with 15 bases lining up with TRBD2. Sequenced input: blood. The receptor's source is a young woman with Graves' hyperthyroidism. Here the CDR3 DNA reads TGTGCCAGCAGCTTAGGGACTAGCGGGAGGGCCAGCCAAGAGACCCAGTACTTC. It yields the protein CASSLGTSGRASQETQYF.